These T cell receptor beta chains were read from a single sample in a study of cytomegalovirus exposure and HLA in healthy donors. Here immunoSEQ multiplex PCR was the method, and the copy in TCRdb shows in-frame clones only, minus some. Of roughly 86,000 clones listed, almost 97% were seen once; the top ten hold over 1.5%. Sequenced: PBMCs. Source of these receptors: a man aged 18-30 years in good health and CMV-seropositive. CDR3s include the opening cysteine and the closing phenylalanine or tryptophan. Fields, in order: V gene, D gene, clone size, J gene, CDR3 DNA, CDR3 protein. The D gene is left open where the match is weak. Expanded clones get a size class; other rows say once, few or many, or leave the size out.

TRBV6-5	TRBD1	.	TRBJ1-5	TGTGCCAGCAGCAGGGGGCCGGTCCAGCCCCAGCATTTT	CASSRGPVQPQHF
TRBV5-5	.	.	TRBJ1-4	TGTGCCAGCAGCTTGGTTATCAGGGGCGGAAATGAAAAACTGTTTTTT	CASSLVIRGGNEKLFF
TRBV9	.	.	TRBJ2-3	TGTGCCAGCAGCGATGAGGATACGCAGTATTTT	CASSDEDTQYF
TRBV28	.	.	TRBJ1-5	TGTGCCAGCAGCCGGCAGGGGTTTCAGCCCCAGCATTTT	CASSRQGFQPQHF
TRBV18	TRBD1	.	TRBJ2-7	TGTGCCAGCTCTCCCCGGGACAGGGGGCGCGAGCAGTACTTC	CASSPRDRGREQYF
TRBV6-5	TRBD2	.	TRBJ2-7	TGTGCCAGCAGTTTTGAGGGAGGGCCCTCCTACGAGCAGTACTTC	CASSFEGGPSYEQYF
TRBV4-1	TRBD2	.	TRBJ2-4	TGCGCCAGCAGCCAAGATCGAGGCGAGAGCGGGAGGGCCAAAAACATTCAGTACTTC	CASSQDRGESGRAKNIQYF
TRBV6-4	.	.	TRBJ2-2	TGTGCCAGCAGTGAACGGGAGCACGGGGAGCTGTTTTTT	CASSEREHGELFF
TRBV5-1	.	.	TRBJ2-1	TGCGCCAGCAGCTTAGGACAGATGACCTACTTCAATGAGCAGTTCTTC	CASSLGQMTYFNEQFF
TRBV29-1	.	.	TRBJ2-7	TGCAGCGTTGTGGCAGAAACTATCTCCTACGAGCAGTACTTC	CSVVAETISYEQYF
TRBV18	.	.	TRBJ1-3	TGTGCACTCAGGGGAAGCTCTGGAAACACCATATATTTT	CALRGSSGNTIYF
TRBV11-2	TRBD1	once	TRBJ1-2	TGTGCCAGCAGCTCTCAATTGAACAGACAGGGGGAGTTGGACTATGGCTACACCTTC	CASSSQLNRQGELDYGYTF
TRBV6-5	.	.	TRBJ2-7	TGTGCCAGCAGTTACTCGAGTAGGGGGTACTACGAGCAGTACTTC	CASSYSSRGYYEQYF
TRBV29-1	TRBD1	.	TRBJ1-1	TGCAGCGCAGCCGGGACAGGCGGGACTGAAGCTTTCTTT	CSAAGTGGTEAFF
TRBV7-3	.	.	TRBJ2-3	TGTGCCAGCAGTACCGGTGCTAGCACAGATACGCAGTATTTT	CASSTGASTDTQYF
TRBV19	TRBD2	.	TRBJ2-7	TGTGCCAGTAGTAACAGCGGGAGGTTAGAGCAGTACTTC	CASSNSGRLEQYF
TRBV29-1	TRBD2	.	TRBJ2-1	TGCAGCGTTCGACTAGCGGGGGCTTACAATGAGCAGTTCTTC	CSVRLAGAYNEQFF
TRBV6-1	TRBD2	.	TRBJ2-7	TGTGCCAGCACAACAGGACTAGCGGGGCAGTACGAGCAGTACTTC	CASTTGLAGQYEQYF
TRBV10-3	TRBD2	.	TRBJ2-3	TGTGCCATCAACCCCGGGACTAGTGGCGCCCCAGATACGCAGTATTTT	CAINPGTSGAPDTQYF
TRBV28	TRBD1	.	TRBJ2-7	TGTGCCAGCAGGTTGGGGGCAGGGGGCTCCTACGAGCAGTACTTC	CASRLGAGGSYEQYF
TRBV28	.	once	TRBJ1-3	TGTGCCAGCAGTTTAAGGGAGTGGATTGGAAACACCATATATTTT	CASSLREWIGNTIYF
TRBV6-5	TRBD1	.	TRBJ2-7	TGTGCCAGCAGTTACTCGCAGGGGGCATACGAGCAGTACTTC	CASSYSQGAYEQYF
TRBV19	.	.	TRBJ2-7	TGTGCCACAAGAGGCTGGTACGAGCAGTACTTC	CATRGWYEQYF
TRBV9	TRBD1	.	TRBJ2-2	TGTGCCAGCAGCTCCACAGGGGGTTCGACCGGGGAGCTGTTTTTT	CASSSTGGSTGELFF
TRBV27	.	.	TRBJ1-3	TGTGCCAGCAGTACATACACTGGAAACACCATATATTTT	CASSTYTGNTIYF
TRBV27	.	.	TRBJ1-5	TGTGCCAGCAGTTTAAGTCAAACCGGAGCCCAGCCCCAGCATTTT	CASSLSQTGAQPQHF
TRBV19	TRBD1	.	TRBJ1-2	TGTGCCAGTATCGGCAGGGGGATAAAGGGCTACACCTTC	CASIGRGIKGYTF
TRBV6-1	.	.	TRBJ1-1	TGTGCCGCCGGGGGGGGCAGATGGAACACTGAAGCTTTCTTT	CAAGGGRWNTEAFF
TRBV4-1	TRBD1	.	TRBJ1-6	TGCGCCAGGGAACTCCCGGGACAGGAGAATTCACCCCTCCACTTT	CARELPGQENSPLHF
TRBV7-9	TRBD1	.	TRBJ2-7	TGTGCCAGCAGCCCCGGGACAGGGAGCACCTACGAGCAGTACTTC	CASSPGTGSTYEQYF
TRBV11-3	TRBD1	once	TRBJ1-1	TGTGCCAGCACCATGACAGGGGCTGAAGCTTTCTTT	CASTMTGAEAFF
TRBV27	.	.	TRBJ2-2	TGTGCCAGCAGTTTACAGGGACTTATGAGCACCGGGGAGCTGTTTTTT	CASSLQGLMSTGELFF
TRBV6-1	.	.	TRBJ2-7	TGTGCCAGCAGTGAAGCGCTCGGTTACGAGCAGTACTTC	CASSEALGYEQYF
TRBV9	TRBD1	.	TRBJ1-4	TGTGCCAGCAGCGCGACAGGGGCGGGAAAACTGTTTTTT	CASSATGAGKLFF
TRBV18	.	.	TRBJ2-7	TGTGCCAGCTCATCCGCCCGGGGGGCGAGCTTCTACGAGCAGTACTTC	CASSSARGASFYEQYF
TRBV18	TRBD1	.	TRBJ2-7	TGTGCCAGCTCACCGGGACAGGGGCTTGGGTACGAGCAGTACTTC	CASSPGQGLGYEQYF
TRBV6-5	.	.	TRBJ2-5	TGTGCCAGCACCCAGGGGTGGCAAGAGACCCAGTACTTC	CASTQGWQETQYF
TRBV2	.	once	TRBJ2-2	TGTGCCAGCCTGACACCCAACACCGGGGAGCTGTTTTTT	CASLTPNTGELFF
TRBV19	TRBD2	.	TRBJ2-1	TGTGCCAGTAAAACTAGCGGAAACAATGAGCAGTTCTTC	CASKTSGNNEQFF
TRBV28	.	.	TRBJ1-1	TGTGCCAGCAGTTTACCGGGAATGACTGAAGCTTTCTTT	CASSLPGMTEAFF
TRBV30	.	once	TRBJ2-7	TGTGCCTGGAGTGCCCTAGACGTAGACTCCTACGAGCAGTACTTC	CAWSALDVDSYEQYF
TRBV4-1	.	.	TRBJ2-5	TGCGCCAGCAGCCAAGCTCCTTCTTTTCGGGGGTACCAAGAGACCCAGTACTTC	CASSQAPSFRGYQETQYF
TRBV5-8	TRBD1	once	TRBJ2-7	TGTGCCAGCAGCGGCCTAGGGACAGGGTCCTACGAGCAGTACTTC	CASSGLGTGSYEQYF
TRBV11-1	TRBD2	.	TRBJ2-7	TGTGCCAGCAGACGCAGGCCGGGACTAGCGGGAGGGGCTTCGGGGGAGCAGTACTTC	CASRRRPGLAGGASGEQYF
TRBV5-6	TRBD1	.	TRBJ2-7	TGTGCCAGCAGCGGGGAGGGGACAGGGGGTTCTTACGAGCAGTACTTC	CASSGEGTGGSYEQYF
TRBV9	.	.	TRBJ2-2	TGTGCCAGCAGCGTAGCTGAGGGTACCGGGGAGCTGTTTTTT	CASSVAEGTGELFF
TRBV7-2	TRBD1	.	TRBJ2-7	TGTGCCAGCAGCCGCACCGGGACAGCCTACGAGCAGTACTTC	CASSRTGTAYEQYF
TRBV4-1	.	.	TRBJ2-7	TGCGCCAGCAGCCTTCTAAGAATAGGGGACTCGCTCCGCGAGCAGTACTTC	CASSLLRIGDSLREQYF
TRBV6-6	TRBD2	.	TRBJ2-2	TGTGCCAGCAGTTCCACACTAGCGGAAGGCACCGGGGAGCTGTTTTTT	CASSSTLAEGTGELFF
TRBV4-1	.	.	TRBJ2-1	TGCGCCAGCAGCCACCACGAGGAGAGCTCCTACAATGAGCAGTTCTTC	CASSHHEESSYNEQFF
TRBV27	.	.	TRBJ2-1	TGTGCCAGCAGTTTAACAGCGGGCCTATACAATGAGCAGTTCTTC	CASSLTAGLYNEQFF
TRBV25-1	.	.	TRBJ2-7	TGTGCCAGCACCAACCCAGGGGCGCCGCCCTACGAGCAGTACTTC	CASTNPGAPPYEQYF
TRBV4-1	TRBD1	.	TRBJ1-2	TGCGCCAGCAGCCATTTTGAGGGGGCGGGTGGCTACACCTTC	CASSHFEGAGGYTF
TRBV6-4	.	.	TRBJ2-5	TGTGCCAGCAGCCCTCCGTTGGGCCTACTGGTGGGCCAGTACTTC	CASSPPLGLLVGQYF
TRBV9	TRBD1	.	TRBJ2-5	TGTGCCAGCAGCGTACAGGGGGCTCGGGGGCAAGAGACCCAGTACTTC	CASSVQGARGQETQYF
TRBV7-9	TRBD2	.	TRBJ2-2	TGTGCCAGCAGTTTCAAGGGACTAGCGGGGAACACCGGGGAGCTGTTTTTT	CASSFKGLAGNTGELFF
TRBV7-9	.	.	TRBJ1-4	TGTGCCAGCAGCTTAGGCACAGTCCCAACTAATGAAAAACTGTTTTTT	CASSLGTVPTNEKLFF